This TCR beta chain is from a study of blood T cell repertoires in COVID-19. Study in general: Specimens from acute and convalescent COVID-19 originated in the United States, Italy and Spain. PBMCs, B-cell-depleted T cells, or T cells were the source of the cDNA or gDNA that made up the material.

Trimming removed 0 bases at V and 0 bases at J, with 9 bases between. The V gene's germline CDR1 is LGHNA and CDR2 YNFKEQ. The CDR3 runs 16 residues. In the source study's methods: For nucleated cells, counts were estimated from reference gene primer amplification. The protocol was immunoSEQ multiplex PCR, while the TCRdb copy is restricted to in-frame clones and leaves out a portion. D and trimming come from the DNA, and the V and J calls and clone size come from that table. Of 150,000 to 200,000 clones listed, around 87% are singletons. This receptor was obtained from a man aged 18 to 29 with active or convalescent COVID-19. The sample taken for sequencing was peripheral blood. This rearrangement joins TRBV4-2 to TRBJ1-3; D unclear. The CDR3 sequence is CASSQDLRDSGNTIYF. CDR3 coding DNA: TGTGCCAGCAGCCAAGACTTACGAGACTCTGGAAACACCATATATTTT.